A single sample gave rise to the 22 T cell receptor beta chains below, sequenced in a study of cytomegalovirus exposure and HLA in healthy donors. The method was immunoSEQ multiplex PCR; TCRdb's version includes in-frame clones alone and lacks a portion of them. The sample contains 130,000 to 150,000 clones, 85% to 90% of which appear only once. The sequenced material came from PBMCs. These TCRs come from a man younger than 35 in good health and CMV-seronegative.

The CDR3 sequence is CASSPGTETYEQYF. CDR3 nucleotides: TGTGCCAGCAGCCCCGGGACAGAGACCTACGAGCAGTACTTC. The chain employs TRBV5-6 and TRBJ2-7; TRBD1 matches at 7 bases. The CDR3 has 14 amino acids. The junction had 6 bases not matched to a gene; V was cut back by 4 bases and J by 2 bases. Per germline, CDR1 SGHDT and CDR2 YYEEEE.

This rearrangement joins TRBV11-2 to TRBJ2-2, with TRBD1 identical over 8 bases. CDR3 length: 19 residues. After removal of 4 bases from V and 3 bases from J, the junction contained 16 bases not matched to a gene. Germline CDR1 reads SGHAT; CDR2 reads FQNNGV. CDR3 nucleotide sequence: TGTGCCAGCAGCTCCGTTGGGGACAGGACCCTATCGGACACCGGGGAGCTGTTTTTT. Translated: CASSSVGDRTLSDTGELFF. Based on the CDR3 plus reference TRBV11-2 and TRBJ2-2, the full variable domain is EAGVAQSPRYKIIEKRQSVAFWCNPISGHATLYWYQQILGQGPKLLIQFQNNGVVDDSQLPKDRFSAERLKGVDSTLKIQPAKLEDSAVYLCASSSVGDRTLSDTGELFFGEGSRLTVL.

The count of this clone is one. V is TRBV25-1 and J is TRBJ2-2; 8 bases fit TRBD2. V gave up 5 bases and J gave up 5 bases; unmatched junction bases: 10. Germline V lookup: CDR1 MGHDK, CDR2 SYGVNS. The CDR3 extends over 16 amino acids. CDR3 region: CASSTQASGRTGELFF. For the CDR3, the DNA is TGTGCCAGCAGTACCCAGGCTAGCGGGCGTACCGGGGAGCTGTTTTTT.

The chain combines TRBV5-5 with TRBJ2-7; D is possibly TRBD1 (6 bases). Trimming removed 4 bases from V and 6 bases from J, with 17 bases in between. Germline assignment: CDR1 SGHKS and CDR2 YYEKEE (reference sequence). The length of the CDR3 is 14 residues. CDR3 nucleotides: TGTGCCAGCAGCCATCGACAGGACCTCCGCGAGCAGTACTTC. As protein: CASSHRQDLREQYF.

The rearrangement links TRBV6-6 to TRBJ1-1; D may be TRBD1 (6 bases). Germline V gives CDR1 MNHNY, CDR2 SVGAGI (reference sequence). The ends were cut back, 0 bases at V and 7 bases at J, with 18 bases in the middle. The CDR3 is 16 residues long. This CDR3 is CASSYSTIRGRGEAFF. The CDR3, as DNA: TGTGCCAGCAGTTACTCCACTATCAGGGGACGGGGTGAAGCTTTCTTT.

The chain carries TRBV5-1 and TRBJ2-2, with D possibly being TRBD2 (5 bases). The V end was cut by 0 bases, the J end by 0 bases, with 6 bases between. The germline V gene has CDR1 SGHRS and CDR2 YFSETQ. There are 15 residues in the CDR3. The CDR3 DNA reads TGCGCCAGCAGCTTGGATAGCGCGAACACCGGGGAGCTGTTTTTT. Translating gives CASSLDSANTGELFF.

V is TRBV9 and J is TRBJ1-1, with D maybe TRBD1 (5 bases). CDR1 and CDR2 (germline): SGDLS, YYNGEE. V lost 7 bases and J 6 bases, leaving 7 bases between the germline ends. The CDR3 spans 10 residues. CDR3 sequence: CASGGAEAFF. In nucleotides, the CDR3 is TGTGCCAGCGGAGGGGCTGAAGCTTTCTTT.

The genes are TRBV30 and TRBJ2-5; a weak D match, TRBD1 (5 bases). Per germline, CDR1 GTSNPN and CDR2 SVGIG (reference sequence). Trimming left V 5 bases short and J 5 bases short, with 12 bases between. CDR3 length equals 12 residues. This CDR3 reads CAWSTDLETQYF. DNA of the CDR3: TGTGCCTGGTCGACAGATTTGGAGACCCAGTACTTC.

This chain joins TRBV2 and TRBJ2-5; D not resolved. Deletions cut 6 bases from V and 4 bases from J, with 9 bases between. Germline V gene sequence: CDR1 SNHLY, CDR2 FYNNEI. The CDR3 is made up of 12 amino acids. CDR3 region: CASSPPGETQYF. CDR3 sequence (DNA): TGTGCCAGCAGCCCCCCGGGAGAGACCCAGTACTTC.

Only one count was recorded for this clone. The V gene is TRBV9, the J gene TRBJ2-1; 8 nucleotides align to TRBD2. Trimming took 3 bases from V and 10 from J; bases not matched to a gene: 12. Germline-derived CDR1 and CDR2 are SGDLS and YYNGEE. This CDR3 is 15 amino acids long. CDR3: CASSEDSGKLVEQFF. CDR3 sequence (DNA): TGTGCCAGCAGCGAAGATAGCGGGAAGTTGGTCGAGCAGTTCTTC.

The chain joins TRBV27 to TRBJ1-2; TRBD1 agrees at 7 bases. Germline V gene data show CDR1 as MNHEY and CDR2 as SMNVEV (reference sequence). The trim removed 4 bases at V and 2 bases at J, leaving 1 base unmatched. CDR3 length equals 13 residues. The CDR3 DNA follows: TGTGCCAGCAGTTCGACAGGGAACTATGGCTACACCTTC. This sequence encodes CASSSTGNYGYTF.

The rearrangement uses TRBV5-1 and TRBJ2-2; 13 positions agree with TRBD2. This CDR3 has 18 residues. Germline values: CDR1 SGHRS, CDR2 YFSETQ. J was trimmed by 3 bases and V by 4 bases; bases with no gene match: 9. CDR3 sequence (DNA): TGCGCCAGCAGCGTTCTTGGACTAGCGGGAGCCCACACCGGGGAGCTGTTTTTT. It encodes CASSVLGLAGAHTGELFF. The variable domain in full, with the rest retrieved from reference TRBV5-1 and TRBJ2-2, is KAGVTQTPRYLIKTRGQQVTLSCSPISGHRSVSWYQQTPGQGLQFLFEYFSETQRNKGNFPGRFSGRQFSNSRSEMNVSTLELGDSALYLCASSVLGLAGAHTGELFFGEGSRLTVL.

The chain uses TRBV5-6 and TRBJ2-1; D ambiguous. V lost 0 bases and J 9 bases, leaving 7 bases between the germline ends. The CDR3 totals 12 residues. Germline CDR1 is SGHDT and CDR2 is YYEEEE. The CDR3 DNA follows: TGTGCCAGCAGCTTGGGTAGAAGTGAGCAGTTCTTC. It is translated as CASSLGRSEQFF. The full variable domain, with the rest looked up from reference TRBV5-6 and TRBJ2-1, is DAGVTQSPTHLIKTRGQQVTLRCSPKSGHDTVSWYQQALGQGPQFIFQYYEEEERQRGNFPDRFSGHQFPNYSSELNVNALLLGDSALYLCASSLGRSEQFFGPGTRLTVL.

The chain carries TRBV6-1 and TRBJ2-1; TRBD2 agrees at 10 bases. V lost 1 base and J lost 3; bases outside the gene matches: 0. Germline V CDR1 and CDR2: MNHNS, SASEGT. CDR3 length: 15 amino acids. CDR3 region: CASSEVAGGYNEQFF. The CDR3 DNA is TGTGCCAGCAGTGAAGTAGCGGGAGGCTACAATGAGCAGTTCTTC.

The V and J genes are TRBV7-6 and TRBJ1-6, with a weak D call TRBD1 (6 bases). Trimming cost V 1 base and J 9 bases, with 19 bases left between them. The CDR3 sequence is 17 residues long. Germline loops: CDR1 SGHVS, CDR2 FNYEAQ. Here the CDR3 DNA reads TGTGCCAGCAGCTTAGGCCAGGGGAATCCCTCCAGTTCACCCCTCCACTTT. As protein: CASSLGQGNPSSSPLHF.

This chain uses TRBV5-5 with TRBJ2-3; 9 bases align to TRBD2. The trim removed 2 bases at V and 1 base at J, leaving 8 bases unmatched. Germline values: CDR1 SGHKS, CDR2 YYEKEE (reference sequence). The CDR3 is made up of 17 amino acids. The CDR3 nucleotides read TGTGCCAGCAGCTTCGCTGGCGGGGGGGCCGGCACAGATACGCAGTATTTT. Residues: CASSFAGGGAGTDTQYF.

This clone has a single count. This chain connects TRBV28 to TRBJ2-1; tentatively, D is TRBD2 (5 bases). This CDR3 region has 15 residues. Germline CDR1 reads MDHEN; CDR2 reads SYDVKM. With 0 bases removed from V and 8 bases from J, the gap between germline ends came to 14 bases. The CDR3 sequence is CASSLWASTNDEQFF. The CDR3 coding sequence is TGTGCCAGCAGTTTATGGGCTAGCACGAATGATGAGCAGTTCTTC.

The chain carries TRBV7-2 and TRBJ1-1; TRBD1 matches 8 bases. The germline V gene encodes CDR1 SGHTA and CDR2 FQGNSA. The CDR3 totals 16 residues. V lost 7 bases, J lost 3 bases, and 13 bases stayed unmatched. The CDR3 region has the DNA TGTGCCAGCACCGTAGCCCCCAGGGGGCGGGACACTGAAGCTTTCTTT. Translated, it gives CASTVAPRGRDTEAFF.

The CDR3 region is CASSPRIRGKGETQYF. The CDR3 DNA sequence: TGTGCCAGCAGCCCTAGGATTCGGGGGAAGGGAGAGACCCAGTACTTC. The rearrangement links TRBV5-4 to TRBJ2-5; D is perhaps TRBD2 (6 bases). CDR1 is SGHNT, CDR2 YYREEE, per germline (reference sequence). The CDR3 extends over 16 amino acids. Trimming removed 4 bases from V and 4 bases from J, with 20 bases in between.

The DNA of the CDR3 is TGTGCCAGCACCAAGGGGTGGCTAGCGGGGAGGAACAATGAGCAGTTCTTC. Translated: CASTKGWLAGRNNEQFF. This chain joins TRBV2 and TRBJ2-1; TRBD2 agrees at 9 bases. CDR1 SNHLY and CDR2 FYNNEI come from the germline V gene. This CDR3 is built from 17 residues. V trimming: 7 bases; J trimming: 5 bases; junction bases outside the gene matches: 15.

The CDR3 DNA reads TGTGCCACTGACAGGGGGCTGAACACTGAAGCTTTCTTT. Translated, it gives CATDRGLNTEAFF. V usage is TRBV19 and J usage is TRBJ1-1; 10 bases map to TRBD1. Unmatched junction bases numbered 2, after V lost 10 bases and J lost 0 bases. CDR3 length: 13 amino acids. Looked up from germline, CDR1 is LNHDA and CDR2 is SQIVND (reference sequence).

This chain joins TRBV27 and TRBJ1-5; tentatively, D is TRBD1 (6 bases). Germline CDR1 is MNHEY and CDR2 is SMNVEV (reference sequence). The CDR3 contains 14 residues. V shed 3 bases and J shed 5 bases, with 11 bases lying between them. Here the CDR3 DNA reads TGTGCCAGCAGTTTTATTGGACAGCATCAGCCCCAGCATTTT. It is translated as CASSFIGQHQPQHF.